This passage covers 29 T cell receptor beta chains from one sample sequenced in a study of siplizumab effects on memory and regulatory T cells. Sequenced by immunoSEQ multiplex PCR; TCRdb stores in-frame clones only, minus some. This sample yields about 100,000 clones, of which approximately 92% are seen a single time; roughly 2.7% belongs to the top ten. The sequencing input was CD4+ T cells sorted from blood. The receptors were gathered from a human donor in good health. Some clones in this sample may be carry-over from other donors' samples.

The chain carries TRBV19 and TRBJ2-5; TRBD1 might be the D (6 bases). The CDR3 sequence is 13 residues long. Germline V gene sequence: CDR1 LNHDA, CDR2 SQIVND (reference sequence). The V and J ends lost 4 bases and 7 bases respectively, with 13 bases between them. The CDR3 bases are TGTGCCAGTAGTAAGCAGGGGCCGGGGACCCAGTACTTC. Its translation is CASSKQGPGTQYF. Complete variable domain (other parts from reference TRBV19 and TRBJ2-5): DGGITQSPKYLFRKEGQNVTLSCEQNLNHDAMYWYRQDPGQGLRLIYYSQIVNDFQKGDIAEGYSVSREKKESFPLTVTSAQKNPTAFYLCASSKQGPGTQYFGPGTRLLVL.

This chain's CDR3 is CASSERGAQGNSNQPQHF. The DNA for the CDR3 is TGTGCCAGCAGCGAGCGGGGGGCCCAGGGGAATAGCAATCAGCCCCAGCATTTT. The chain links TRBV5-8 to TRBJ1-5, with D possibly matching TRBD1 (6 bases). Germline V lookup: CDR1 SGHTS, CDR2 YDEGEE. CDR3 length: 18 amino acids. Between the trimmed V and J ends, which lost 4 bases and 0 bases, there was a span of 20 bases.

The genes are TRBV4-1 and TRBJ2-2; unclear D gene. The CDR3 sequence is 14 residues long. The germline gives CDR1 MGHRA, CDR2 YSYEKL. Between the trimmed V and J ends, which lost 0 bases and 3 bases, there was a span of 5 bases. CDR3 residues: CASSQEGYTGELFF. The CDR3 DNA follows: TGCGCCAGCAGCCAAGAGGGATACACCGGGGAGCTGTTTTTT.

This sequence joins TRBV9 and TRBJ2-2; a possible D gene is TRBD2 (5 bases). CDR3 length equals 16 residues. Germline V gene lookup returns CDR1 SGDLS and CDR2 YYNGEE. V was trimmed by 3 bases and J by 6 bases, leaving 18 bases between them. The DNA for the CDR3 is TGTGCCAGCAGCGCGAACCAACGGGGTCTCGCCGGGGAGCTGTTTTTT. Encoded protein: CASSANQRGLAGELFF.

This chain joins TRBV19 and TRBJ1-2; maybe TRBD1 (6 bases). The CDR3 spans 16 residues. Germline V gene sequence: CDR1 LNHDA, CDR2 SQIVND (reference sequence). Trimming removed 7 bases at V and 1 base at J, with 19 bases between. CDR3 region: CASTFLSDSSNYGYTF. The CDR3, as DNA: TGTGCCAGTACCTTCTTATCGGACAGCAGTAACTATGGCTACACCTTC.

This sequence joins TRBV7-2 and TRBJ1-1; weak D call: TRBD1 (6 bases). V was pared by 5 bases and J by 6 bases, with 16 bases between. The CDR3 has 14 amino acids. Germline lookup yields CDR1 SGHTA and CDR2 FQGNSA. CDR3 protein: CASSPYREEAEAFF. The CDR3 DNA sequence: TGTGCCAGCAGCCCATACAGGGAGGAAGCTGAAGCTTTCTTT. The full variable domain, rest sourced from reference TRBV7-2 and TRBJ1-1, is GAGVSQSPSNKVTEKGKDVELRCDPISGHTALYWYRQSLGQGLEFLIYFQGNSAPDKSGLPSDRFSAERTGGSVSTLTIQRTQQEDSAVYLCASSPYREEAEAFFGQGTRLTVV.

This rearrangement joins TRBV5-4 to TRBJ2-3; 9 nucleotides match TRBD1. The CDR3 spans 16 residues. Germline values: CDR1 SGHNT, CDR2 YYREEE (reference sequence). V was clipped by 4 bases and J by 6 bases; unmatched bases: 12. DNA of the CDR3: TGTGCCAGCAGCAGCGGGACAGGGCGCTCAGTGGATACGCAGTATTTT. It is translated as CASSSGTGRSVDTQYF. Supplemented by reference TRBV5-4 and TRBJ2-3, the full variable domain reads ETGVTQSPTHLIKTRGQQVTLRCSSQSGHNTVSWYQQALGQGPQFIFQYYREEENGRGNFPPRFSGLQFPNYSSELNVNALELDDSALYLCASSSGTGRSVDTQYFGPGTRLTVL.

This chain links TRBV6-6 with TRBJ1-4, with D possibly TRBD1 on 5 matching bases. Trimming stripped 2 bases from V and 7 bases from J, with 11 bases between. Per germline, CDR1 MNHNY and CDR2 SVGAGI (reference sequence). The CDR3 runs to 14 residues. Written as DNA, the CDR3 is TGTGCCAGCAGTTACGTCGGGGCGGGTGAAAAACTGTTTTTT. Protein: CASSYVGAGEKLFF.

The chain recombines TRBV7-6 with TRBJ2-6; the D gene is possibly TRBD1 (6 bases). Trimming pared 5 bases from V and 2 bases from J, leaving 7 bases between. The CDR3 is made up of 14 amino acids. CDR1 and CDR2 from the germline V gene are SGHVS and FNYEAQ. The CDR3 loop reads CASSKGAGANVLTF. The CDR3 coding sequence is TGTGCCAGCAGCAAGGGGGCTGGGGCCAACGTCCTGACTTTC.

The chain uses TRBV28 and TRBJ1-6, with a tentative D call TRBD1 (6 bases). The CDR3 totals 14 residues. Trimming shortened V by 4 bases and J by 3 bases, and 7 bases separated the two germline ends. Germline V gene lookup returns CDR1 MDHEN and CDR2 SYDVKM. CDR3 protein: CASSSTGYNSPLHF. CDR3 nucleotides: TGTGCCAGCAGTTCGACAGGCTATAATTCACCCCTCCACTTT.

The chain carries TRBV6-1 and TRBJ2-6; D remains unclear. The CDR3 extends over 14 amino acids. Trimming left V 2 bases short and J 2 bases short, with 4 bases between. The germline V gene encodes CDR1 MNHNS and CDR2 SASEGT. CDR3 loop: CASSELAGANVLTF. The CDR3 region has the DNA TGTGCCAGCAGTGAACTGGCTGGGGCCAACGTCCTGACTTTC.

J is TRBJ2-5 and V is TRBV19, with D maybe TRBD2 (6 bases). The germline CDR1 and CDR2 sequences are LNHDA and SQIVND (reference sequence). Trimming pared 2 bases from V and 5 bases from J, leaving 27 bases between. The CDR3 length is 19 residues. This CDR3 is CASSIRGRRGGGRSETQYF. CDR3 sequence (DNA): TGTGCCAGTAGTATAAGAGGTCGGCGGGGAGGAGGTCGGTCGGAGACCCAGTACTTC.

The chain uses TRBV15 and TRBJ2-7; tentative D call: TRBD1 (6 bases). The CDR3 consists of 15 residues. Deletions cut 6 bases from V and 3 bases from J, with 18 bases between. The germline gives CDR1 LNHNV, CDR2 YYDKDF (reference sequence). This CDR3 is CATRKTGNEVYEQYF. CDR3 nucleotide sequence: TGTGCCACCAGAAAAACAGGGAACGAGGTCTACGAGCAGTACTTC.

This sequence joins TRBV2 and TRBJ1-2; D is undetermined. Germline CDR1 reads SNHLY; CDR2 reads FYNNEI. Trimming left V 6 bases short and J 0 bases short, with 8 bases between. There are 13 residues in the CDR3. The CDR3 sequence is CASSGLANYGYTF. In DNA form, the CDR3 reads TGTGCCAGCAGCGGACTTGCTAACTATGGCTACACCTTC.

The V call is TRBV21-1, the J call TRBJ2-5; TRBD1 is taken as the D call from the table, unchecked against the DNA. TRBV21-1 is tagged as a pseudogene. This CDR3 region has 15 residues. CDR3 in amino acids: CASSTRQGTQETQYF. The CDR3 DNA sequence: TGTGCCAGCAGCACACGGCAGGGGACCCAAGAGACCCAGTACTTC.

V usage is TRBV30 and J usage is TRBJ1-2; D possibly corresponds to TRBD1 (6 bases). This CDR3 is built from 13 residues. The V end was cut by 3 bases, the J end by 4 bases, with 12 bases between. In germline, CDR1 is GTSNPN, CDR2 SVGIG (reference sequence). CDR3 region: CAWSADRIYGYTF. In DNA, the CDR3 is TGTGCCTGGAGCGCCGACAGGATCTATGGCTACACCTTC.

The chain combines TRBV19 with TRBJ2-7; 7 nucleotides agree with TRBD2. The CDR3 runs to 15 residues. V was clipped by 3 bases and J by 4 bases; unmatched bases: 9. Germline lookup yields CDR1 LNHDA and CDR2 SQIVND (reference sequence). CDR3 in amino acids: CASSIGLAEAYEQYF. The CDR3 DNA is TGTGCCAGTAGTATTGGGCTAGCGGAGGCTTACGAGCAGTACTTC. Supplemented by reference TRBV19 and TRBJ2-7, the full variable domain reads DGGITQSPKYLFRKEGQNVTLSCEQNLNHDAMYWYRQDPGQGLRLIYYSQIVNDFQKGDIAEGYSVSREKKESFPLTVTSAQKNPTAFYLCASSIGLAEAYEQYFGPGTRLTVT.

The rearrangement joins TRBV5-1 to TRBJ1-2; D not certain. CDR3 length equals 15 residues. The V gene's germline CDR1 is SGHRS and CDR2 YFSETQ. Trimming cost V 0 bases and J 4 bases, with 13 bases left between them. DNA for the CDR3: TGCGCCAGCAGCTTGGCCGGGCGGTACAGCTATGGCTACACCTTC. Its protein is CASSLAGRYSYGYTF.

V and J are TRBV6-1 and TRBJ1-1; the match to TRBD1 covers 7 bases. Trimming at V came to 5 bases and at J to 3 bases, leaving 9 bases not matched to a gene. Per the germline V gene, CDR1 is MNHNS and CDR2 is SASEGT. The CDR3 sequence is 15 residues long. The CDR3 sequence: CASSWSRGEDTEAFF. In DNA, the CDR3 is TGTGCCAGCAGTTGGAGCAGGGGGGAGGACACTGAAGCTTTCTTT.

Concerning this clone: One junction end does not reproduce the germline sequence, and a read error may be involved. This sequence joins TRBV7-7 and TRBJ2-2; TRBD2 matches at 10 bases. The CDR3 sequence is 14 residues long. Germline loops: CDR1 SSHAT, CDR2 FNYEAQ (reference sequence). CDR3 nucleotide sequence: TGTGCTAGCAGCTTAGCGGGGGGAAGCGGGGAGCTGTTTTTT. Its protein is CASSLAGGSGELFF.

J is TRBJ2-5 and V is TRBV7-8; D is unclear. The CDR3 is made up of 14 amino acids. V lost 3 bases and J lost 0, with 8 bases in between. CDR1 is SGHVS, CDR2 FQNEAQ, per germline. In DNA, the CDR3 is TGTGCCAGCAGCTTTCTTCTGTACCAAGAGACCCAGTACTTC. It specifies CASSFLLYQETQYF.

The chain uses TRBV14 and TRBJ2-7; TRBD2 matches 8 bases. CDR3 size: 16 residues. Trimming at V came to 1 base and at J to 5 bases, leaving 10 bases not matched to a gene. CDR1 is SGHDN, CDR2 FVKESK, per germline. In DNA, the CDR3 is TGTGCCAGCAGCCAAGTCCATAGCGGGACCCGGGACGAGCAGTACTTC. It codes for CASSQVHSGTRDEQYF.

This sequence joins TRBV5-1 and TRBJ2-2, with D perhaps matching TRBD1 (5 bases). CDR1 and CDR2 from the germline V gene are SGHRS and YFSETQ. The CDR3 spans 15 residues. Trimming removed 1 base from V and 2 bases from J, with 9 bases in between. The DNA for the CDR3 is TGCGCCAGCAGCTTGTCTCAGGGTAACACCGGGGAGCTGTTTTTT. It translates to CASSLSQGNTGELFF. Based on the CDR3 plus reference TRBV5-1 and TRBJ2-2, the full variable domain is KAGVTQTPRYLIKTRGQQVTLSCSPISGHRSVSWYQQTPGQGLQFLFEYFSETQRNKGNFPGRFSGRQFSNSRSEMNVSTLELGDSALYLCASSLSQGNTGELFFGEGSRLTVL.

CDR3 residues: CASSLGGGRYLNTEAFF. CDR3 nucleotide sequence: TGTGCCAGCAGCTTAGGTGGCGGCAGGTACCTGAACACTGAAGCTTTCTTT. V usage is TRBV13 and J usage is TRBJ1-1, with D unresolved. In germline, CDR1 is PRHDT, CDR2 FYEKMQ (reference sequence). This CDR3 has 17 residues. The ends were cut back, 0 bases at V and 0 bases at J, with 14 bases in the middle.

Regarding this clone: A clone one base away is much larger, so this may be a read error. V and J are TRBV7-3 and TRBJ1-1; D possibly corresponds to TRBD1 (6 bases). Per the germline V gene, CDR1 is SGHTA and CDR2 is FQGTGA. V lost 4 bases, J lost 1 base, and 7 bases lay in between. CDR3 length: 13 amino acids. CDR3 DNA sequence: TGTGCCAGCAGCTCGGGACAGAACACTGAAGCTTTCTTT. This sequence encodes CASSSGQNTEAFF.

The chain uses TRBV30 and TRBJ2-5; 8 bases are shared with TRBD2. Germline assignment: CDR1 GTSNPN and CDR2 SVGIG (reference sequence). V was clipped by 1 base and J by 5 bases; unmatched bases: 9. This CDR3 is 15 amino acids long. For the CDR3, the DNA is TGTGCCTGGAGTGGGGGACTAGATTTGTACGAGACCCAGTACTTC. Amino acids: CAWSGGLDLYETQYF.

CDR3 coding DNA: TGCGCCAGCTCTCGATTGAGAGCGGGAGCATCCCACGAGCAGTACTTC. This sequence encodes CASSRLRAGASHEQYF. This sequence joins TRBV5-1 and TRBJ2-7; 8 bases agree with TRBD2. V gave up 7 bases and J gave up 5 bases; unmatched junction bases: 17. The CDR3 covers 16 residues. CDR1 SGHRS and CDR2 YFSETQ come from the germline V gene.

The chain recombines TRBV7-9 with TRBJ2-5; D possibly corresponds to TRBD2 (6 bases). The CDR3 contains 17 residues. Germline V gene lookup returns CDR1 SEHNR and CDR2 FQNEAQ (reference sequence). The germline V and J ends were trimmed by 5 bases and 5 bases, with 24 bases remaining between them. The chain's CDR3 is CASSRGDEGPPWETQYF. In nucleotides, the CDR3 is TGTGCCAGCAGCCGCGGGGATGAGGGTCCTCCCTGGGAGACCCAGTACTTC.

In its sample, this clone was seen once. In DNA, the CDR3 is TGTGCCAGCGCCCGGGGAGATGAGCAGTTCTTC. Translated: CASARGDEQFF. The chain uses TRBV11-3 and TRBJ2-1, with D possibly matching TRBD2 (5 bases). Germline assignment: CDR1 SGHNT and CDR2 YENEEA. V lost 8 bases and J 8 bases, leaving 10 bases between the germline ends. CDR3 length: 11 residues.